This T cell receptor beta chain emerged from a study of blood T cell repertoires in COVID-19. For the study at large: Acute and convalescent COVID-19 specimens originated in the United States, Italy and Spain.

Per the authors' pipeline: It was from reference gene primer amplification that nucleated cell counts were estimated. Method: immunoSEQ multiplex PCR; TCRdb's copy keeps in-frame clones and lacks some. V, J and clone size are those of that table, while D and trimming were read from the DNA. The data show some 200,000 clones, with roughly 84% seen just once and 5.5% to 8.5% held by the top ten. Germline V lookup: CDR1 KGHDR, CDR2 SFDVKD. The CDR3 sequence is 14 residues long. V gave up 5 bases and J gave up 4 bases; unmatched junction bases: 3. V usage is TRBV24-1 and J usage is TRBJ2-3, with 9 bases fitting TRBD2. The TCR sequence derives from a young man in a cohort exposed to, infected with or recovered from COVID-19 (not recorded which). Source material: PBMCs or T cells enriched from blood (not recorded which). The CDR3 nucleotides read TGTGCCACCAGTGTTGCGGGAGGGCCAGATACGCAGTATTTT. This sequence encodes CATSVAGGPDTQYF.